This record concerns one T cell receptor beta chain sequence. What it recognizes is unknown. V was trimmed by 3 bases and J by 0 bases, leaving 12 bases between them. The CDR3 is made up of 15 amino acids. Looked up from germline, CDR1 is KGHSH and CDR2 is LQKENI. The data stem from a study of cytomegalovirus exposure and HLA in healthy donors. In the study overall: Previous work identified 120 million or so unique TCR beta sequences from around 170 million T cells. Study-level points and caveats: The study recorded 164 TCR beta chains that were cytomegalovirus-associated. Most sequenced TCRs were rare (though some public TCRs occurred in many donors). Across all donors, roughly uniform sequencing depth was an assumption of the presence/absence analyses.

Primers included in the PCR were 60 Vbeta and 13 Jbeta primers. Libraries were prepared by immunoSEQ multiplex PCR; TCRdb keeps only in-frame clonotypes and omits some of them. The sample includes around 140,000 clones, around 67% of them seen just once. The clonotype originates from a woman between 18 and 29 years old in good health and CMV-seronegative. The V and J genes are TRBV18 and TRBJ2-7, with D perhaps matching TRBD2 (6 bases). Sample: PBMCs. As DNA, the CDR3 is TGTGCCAGCTCACCGGGGACTCTCGGCTCCTACGAGCAGTACTTC. It is translated as CASSPGTLGSYEQYF. The entire variable domain, with the rest obtained from reference TRBV18 and TRBJ2-7, is as follows: NAGVMQNPRHLVRRRGQEARLRCSPMKGHSHVYWYRQLPEEGLKFMVYLQKENIIDESGMPKERFSAEFPKEGPSILRIQQVVRGDSAAYFCASSPGTLGSYEQYFGPGTRLTVT.